These T cell receptor beta chains were read from a single sample in a study of Graves' ophthalmopathy and Graves' hyperthyroidism. TCRdb fed the multiplex PCR reads into MiXCR, producing one record per CDR3 protein. The sample holds 240,000 or so distinct CDR3 sequences, 40% to 50% seen once. Sequenced material: peripheral blood. All receptors come from an adult man with Graves' ophthalmopathy. Each CDR3 is given with its conserved first and last residue. Each record gives: J gene, V gene, D gene, clone size, CDR3 DNA, CDR3 protein. D genes are given only for firm matches. Size is stated for part of the rows, as once, few or many counts, or as a class when the clone is expanded.

j_call: TRBJ2-3
v_call: TRBV24-1
d_call: .
clone_size: once
cdr3_nt: TGTGCCACCAGTGATGCGCGGACAGATACGCAGTATTTT
cdr3_aa: CATSDARTDTQYF

j_call: TRBJ2-2
v_call: TRBV5-8
d_call: .
clone_size: .
cdr3_nt: TGTGCCAGCAGGCAGGGGCGGACCGGGGAGCTGTTTTTT
cdr3_aa: CASRQGRTGELFF

j_call: TRBJ2-5
v_call: TRBV5-4
d_call: TRBD2
clone_size: .
cdr3_nt: TGTGCCAGCAGCCTGCCGACTAGCGTGGCGGAGACCCAGTACTTC
cdr3_aa: CASSLPTSVAETQYF

j_call: TRBJ1-5
v_call: TRBV12-3/TRBV12-4
d_call: TRBD1
clone_size: .
cdr3_nt: TGTGCCAGCAGTTCCCCGGGACAGGGCAATCAGCCCCAGCATTTT
cdr3_aa: CASSSPGQGNQPQHF

j_call: TRBJ1-1
v_call: TRBV20-1
d_call: .
clone_size: .
cdr3_nt: TGCAGTGCTAGGGGAGGGACTGGCGGTGAAGCTTTCTTT
cdr3_aa: CSARGGTGGEAFF

j_call: TRBJ1-5
v_call: TRBV7-8
d_call: .
clone_size: .
cdr3_nt: TGTGCCAGCAGCTTCCGGTGGGGCGAGCCCCAGCATTTT
cdr3_aa: CASSFRWGEPQHF

j_call: TRBJ1-1
v_call: TRBV5-1
d_call: TRBD1
clone_size: .
cdr3_nt: TGCGCCAGCAGCTCGGGGACAGTGAACACTGGAGCTTTCTTT
cdr3_aa: CASSSGTVNTGAFF

j_call: TRBJ1-2
v_call: TRBV24-1
d_call: TRBD1
clone_size: .
cdr3_nt: TGTGCCACCAGTGATCCTCGGGCCTCAGGACAGGGAGATGATGGCTACACCTTC
cdr3_aa: CATSDPRASGQGDDGYTF

j_call: TRBJ2-2
v_call: TRBV7-3
d_call: TRBD2
clone_size: few
cdr3_nt: TGTGCTAGCAGCGCCCTAGCGGGACTGAACACCGGGGAGCTGTTTTTT
cdr3_aa: CASSALAGLNTGELFF

j_call: TRBJ1-1
v_call: TRBV10-2
d_call: TRBD1
clone_size: many
cdr3_nt: TGCGCCAGCAGCAGACAGGGGGCGAACACTGAAGCTTTCTTT
cdr3_aa: CASSRQGANTEAFF

j_call: TRBJ2-2
v_call: TRBV10-3
d_call: TRBD2
clone_size: .
cdr3_nt: TGTGCCATCAGTGAAGCGGGAGCTATCTACGGGGAGCTGTTTTTT
cdr3_aa: CAISEAGAIYGELFF

j_call: TRBJ1-4
v_call: TRBV7-2
d_call: TRBD1
clone_size: few
cdr3_nt: TGTGCCAGCAGCCCAGGGGGCACTAATGAAAAACTGTTTTTT
cdr3_aa: CASSPGGTNEKLFF

j_call: TRBJ2-5
v_call: TRBV2
d_call: TRBD2
clone_size: .
cdr3_nt: TGTGCCAGCAGTTCGGGACTAGCGGGAGGCCCTGGTCAAGAGACCCAGTACTTC
cdr3_aa: CASSSGLAGGPGQETQYF

j_call: TRBJ2-7
v_call: TRBV5-4
d_call: .
clone_size: few
cdr3_nt: TGTGCCAGCACCCGGACACCTGAAGATGGGCAGTACTTC
cdr3_aa: CASTRTPEDGQYF

j_call: TRBJ1-2
v_call: TRBV6-1
d_call: TRBD1
clone_size: few
cdr3_nt: TGTGCCAGCAGTTTCCACTCCACAGGGGATAGTGGCTACACCTTC
cdr3_aa: CASSFHSTGDSGYTF

j_call: TRBJ2-2
v_call: TRBV29-1
d_call: TRBD2
clone_size: .
cdr3_nt: TGCAGCGTTGTCATAGCGGGGGGGCCCGGGGAGCTGTTTTTT
cdr3_aa: CSVVIAGGPGELFF

j_call: TRBJ2-2
v_call: TRBV10-3
d_call: .
clone_size: many
cdr3_nt: TGTGCCATCAGTGAGTCGAGGGACACCGGGGAGCTGTTTTTT
cdr3_aa: CAISESRDTGELFF

j_call: TRBJ1-1
v_call: TRBV20-1
d_call: .
clone_size: .
cdr3_nt: TGCAGTGCTAGCCCCATCCCGGGACAAAGGGCCACTGAAGCTTTCTTT
cdr3_aa: CSASPIPGQRATEAFF

j_call: TRBJ2-7
v_call: TRBV15
d_call: .
clone_size: many
cdr3_nt: TGTGCCACCAGCAGAGTGGCAGGATTGGACGAGCAGTACTTC
cdr3_aa: CATSRVAGLDEQYF

j_call: TRBJ1-1
v_call: TRBV15
d_call: .
clone_size: many
cdr3_nt: TGTGCCACCAGCAGAGATATGATTACTGAAGCTTTCTTT
cdr3_aa: CATSRDMITEAFF

j_call: TRBJ2-7
v_call: TRBV7-2
d_call: .
clone_size: few
cdr3_nt: TGTGCCAGCAGCTTCTCACCGGGACTCCACTACGAGCAGTACTTC
cdr3_aa: CASSFSPGLHYEQYF

j_call: TRBJ1-4
v_call: TRBV9
d_call: .
clone_size: few
cdr3_nt: TGTGCCAGCAGCGTAAGGGCAGAGGAACTGTTTTTT
cdr3_aa: CASSVRAEELFF

j_call: TRBJ2-2
v_call: TRBV29-1
d_call: TRBD2
clone_size: few
cdr3_nt: TGCAGCGTTTCAGCGGGGGGTACCATGGCCGGGGAGCTGTTTTTT
cdr3_aa: CSVSAGGTMAGELFF

j_call: TRBJ1-5
v_call: TRBV2
d_call: .
clone_size: few
cdr3_nt: TGTGCCAGCGTGAGGGGGGCGCGGGCCGGAATGGAGCAGCCCCAGCATTTT
cdr3_aa: CASVRGARAGMEQPQHF

j_call: TRBJ1-4
v_call: TRBV19
d_call: .
clone_size: .
cdr3_nt: TGTGCCAGTAGTATCGGGGGAGTGGGGGAAAAACTGTTTTTT
cdr3_aa: CASSIGGVGEKLFF

j_call: TRBJ2-7
v_call: TRBV5-1
d_call: TRBD1
clone_size: few
cdr3_nt: TGCGCCAGCAGCCGCGGGACAGGGGAAGGTTACGAGCAGTACTTC
cdr3_aa: CASSRGTGEGYEQYF

j_call: TRBJ1-3
v_call: TRBV7-3
d_call: TRBD1
clone_size: .
cdr3_nt: TGTGCCAGCAGCTTAGGAGGGGGCGGTGGAAACACCATATATTTT
cdr3_aa: CASSLGGGGGNTIYF

j_call: TRBJ1-1
v_call: TRBV2
d_call: TRBD1
clone_size: .
cdr3_nt: TGTGCCAGCAGTTACTTGCCAGGGGGCTGGACAACTGAAGCTTTCTTT
cdr3_aa: CASSYLPGGWTTEAFF

j_call: TRBJ2-2
v_call: TRBV5-1
d_call: .
clone_size: .
cdr3_nt: TGCGCCACCTGCCGGGACATAAACGCGATCGACACCGGGGAGCTGTTTTTT
cdr3_aa: CATCRDINAIDTGELFF

j_call: TRBJ1-3
v_call: TRBV12-3/TRBV12-4
d_call: .
clone_size: .
cdr3_nt: TGTGCCAGCAGCTTTGCCTCTGGAAACACCATATATTTT
cdr3_aa: CASSFASGNTIYF

j_call: TRBJ1-1
v_call: TRBV20-1
d_call: .
clone_size: few
cdr3_nt: TGCAGTGCTAGAGCCGACCCGAACACTGAAGCTTTCTTT
cdr3_aa: CSARADPNTEAFF

j_call: TRBJ1-5
v_call: TRBV5-8
d_call: .
clone_size: .
cdr3_nt: TGTGCCAGCAGACCCGGACAGTATCAGCCCCAGCATTTT
cdr3_aa: CASRPGQYQPQHF

j_call: TRBJ1-2
v_call: TRBV20-1
d_call: .
clone_size: .
cdr3_nt: TGCAGTGCCGAAGGGTCAGGTGGCTACACCTTC
cdr3_aa: CSAEGSGGYTF

j_call: TRBJ1-5
v_call: TRBV20-1
d_call: .
clone_size: few
cdr3_nt: TGCAGTGCTAGTCGGCAGAACAATCAGCCCCAGCATTTT
cdr3_aa: CSASRQNNQPQHF

j_call: TRBJ2-7
v_call: TRBV10-1
d_call: TRBD1
clone_size: .
cdr3_nt: TGTGCCAGCAGTTCCACCGGGACAGGCTACGAGCAGTACTTC
cdr3_aa: CASSSTGTGYEQYF

j_call: TRBJ1-2
v_call: TRBV5-6
d_call: .
clone_size: .
cdr3_nt: TGTGCCAGCAGCTTGGCCGGGGTGGACTATGGCTACACCTTC
cdr3_aa: CASSLAGVDYGYTF

j_call: TRBJ1-6
v_call: TRBV25-1
d_call: TRBD1
clone_size: .
cdr3_nt: TGTGCCAGCAGCTTATCACAGGGGGCGCGTAATTCACCCCTCCACTTT
cdr3_aa: CASSLSQGARNSPLHF

j_call: TRBJ1-2
v_call: TRBV12-3/TRBV12-4
d_call: .
clone_size: .
cdr3_nt: TGTGCCAGCAGGGGTATATCGGGGTATGGCTACACCTTC
cdr3_aa: CASRGISGYGYTF

j_call: TRBJ2-5
v_call: TRBV11-2
d_call: .
clone_size: few
cdr3_nt: TGTGCCAGCAGGACCTCGGGGGCGGCCACTCGGGAGACCCAGTACTTC
cdr3_aa: CASRTSGAATRETQYF

j_call: TRBJ1-2
v_call: TRBV29-1
d_call: TRBD1
clone_size: .
cdr3_nt: TGCAGTGCTTCCGCATGGGGGGACAGTTCTAACTATGGCTACACCTTC
cdr3_aa: CSASAWGDSSNYGYTF

j_call: TRBJ1-1
v_call: TRBV5-1
d_call: .
clone_size: .
cdr3_nt: TGCGCCAGCAGCTTGTTCGGGGGGGAGAACACTGAAGCTTTCTTT
cdr3_aa: CASSLFGGENTEAFF

j_call: TRBJ2-6
v_call: TRBV9
d_call: .
clone_size: few
cdr3_nt: TGTGCCAGCAGCATCGCTAGCTCTGGGGCCAACGTCCTGACTTTC
cdr3_aa: CASSIASSGANVLTF

j_call: TRBJ1-2
v_call: TRBV14
d_call: .
clone_size: many
cdr3_nt: TGTGCCAGCAGCCTCCACTTGACGGGGACTAACTATGGCTACACCTTC
cdr3_aa: CASSLHLTGTNYGYTF

j_call: TRBJ2-7
v_call: TRBV2
d_call: TRBD1
clone_size: .
cdr3_nt: TGTGCCAGCGGGGACAGCTACGAGCAGTACTTC
cdr3_aa: CASGDSYEQYF

j_call: TRBJ2-7
v_call: TRBV10-3
d_call: TRBD2
clone_size: .
cdr3_nt: TGTGCCTGGAGCGGGAGATACGAGCAGTACTTC
cdr3_aa: CAWSGRYEQYF

j_call: TRBJ2-2
v_call: TRBV2
d_call: .
clone_size: .
cdr3_nt: TGTGCCAGCAGTACGGACTCCTTGGGCACCGGGGAGCTGTTTTTT
cdr3_aa: CASSTDSLGTGELFF

j_call: TRBJ2-7
v_call: TRBV20-1
d_call: TRBD2
clone_size: few
cdr3_nt: TGCAGTGCTAGAGATGGGACTAGCTTCCCCTACGAGCAGTACTTC
cdr3_aa: CSARDGTSFPYEQYF

j_call: TRBJ2-2
v_call: TRBV9
d_call: .
clone_size: few
cdr3_nt: TGTGCCAGCAGCGTAGAAGTGGGACGGCCCCAAAACGGGGAGCTGTTTTTT
cdr3_aa: CASSVEVGRPQNGELFF

j_call: TRBJ1-5
v_call: TRBV24-1
d_call: .
clone_size: few
cdr3_nt: TGTGCCACCAGTGATGGACATAGCAATCAGCCCCAGCATTTT
cdr3_aa: CATSDGHSNQPQHF

j_call: TRBJ1-6
v_call: TRBV20-1
d_call: .
clone_size: .
cdr3_nt: TGCAGTGCTAGAGAGCAGGGTTGGTCACCCCTCCACTTT
cdr3_aa: CSAREQGWSPLHF